Given below is one T cell receptor (beta chain) in context. The target antigen is unknown. CDR3 length: 14 amino acids. Germline V gives CDR1 DFQATT, CDR2 SNEGSKA (reference sequence). Trimming left V 0 bases short and J 4 bases short, with 12 bases between. These data originate in a study of T cell repertoires in cytomegalovirus infection. The wider study: An indication of both CMV infection and matching HLA type came from public TCR beta signatures.

The study, taken as a whole, reports: Across the ex vivo response, the dominant clonotypes were HLA-C-restricted CMV-specific TCR beta clonotypes. Cumulated frequencies of public TCR beta families served to identify carriers of CMV plus the relevant HLA.

TCRdb re-called the reads with MiXCR, one entry per CDR3 protein. The top ten hold roughly 8% of the sample, which has hundreds of thousands of distinct CDR3 sequences, roughly 24% seen once. This receptor was identified in a human donor in good health (CMV status not recorded). Some clones in this sample may be carry-over from other donors' samples. The chain recombines TRBV20-1 with TRBJ1-1; no firm D call. Sequenced: CD8+ T cells from PBMCs. The chain's CDR3 is CSARDRGEGTEAFF. DNA for the CDR3: TGCAGTGCTAGAGATCGTGGGGAGGGCACTGAAGCTTTCTTT.